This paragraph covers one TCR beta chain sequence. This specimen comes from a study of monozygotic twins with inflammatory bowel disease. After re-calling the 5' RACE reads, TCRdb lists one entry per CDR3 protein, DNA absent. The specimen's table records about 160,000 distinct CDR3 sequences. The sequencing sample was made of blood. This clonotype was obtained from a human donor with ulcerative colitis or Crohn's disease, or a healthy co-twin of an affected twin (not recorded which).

The CDR3 sequence: CASSVDLYNEQFF. The chain links TRBV7-2 to TRBJ2-1. The CDR3 totals 13 residues. The V gene's germline CDR1 is SGHTA and CDR2 FQGNSA.